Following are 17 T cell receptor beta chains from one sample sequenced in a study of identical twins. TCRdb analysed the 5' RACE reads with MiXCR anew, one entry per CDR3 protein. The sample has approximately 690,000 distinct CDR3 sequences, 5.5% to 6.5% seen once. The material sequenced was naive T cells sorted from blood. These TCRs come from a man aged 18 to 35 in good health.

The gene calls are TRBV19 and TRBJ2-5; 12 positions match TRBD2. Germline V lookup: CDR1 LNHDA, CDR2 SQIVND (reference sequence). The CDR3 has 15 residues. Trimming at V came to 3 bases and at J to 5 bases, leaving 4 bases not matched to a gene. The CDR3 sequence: CASSIGGLAGETQYF. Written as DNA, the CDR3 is TGTGCCAGTAGTATCGGGGGACTAGCGGGCGAGACCCAGTACTTC.

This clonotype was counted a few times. The CDR3 region is CASSPTGTGRPLNEQFF. Here the CDR3 DNA reads TGTGCCAGCAGCCCTACTGGGACAGGGAGACCACTAAATGAGCAGTTCTTC. The chain is built from TRBV14 and TRBJ2-1; 9 bases match TRBD1. The CDR3 contains 17 residues. Germline-derived CDR1 and CDR2 are SGHDN and FVKESK. V was clipped by 4 bases and J by 7 bases; unmatched bases: 14.

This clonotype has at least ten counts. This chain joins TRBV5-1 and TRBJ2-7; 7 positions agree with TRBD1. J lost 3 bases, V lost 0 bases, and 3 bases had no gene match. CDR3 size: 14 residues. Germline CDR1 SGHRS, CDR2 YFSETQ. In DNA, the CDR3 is TGCGCCAGCAGCTTGGACAGGGGTAACTACGAGCAGTACGTC. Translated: CASSLDRGNYEQYV.

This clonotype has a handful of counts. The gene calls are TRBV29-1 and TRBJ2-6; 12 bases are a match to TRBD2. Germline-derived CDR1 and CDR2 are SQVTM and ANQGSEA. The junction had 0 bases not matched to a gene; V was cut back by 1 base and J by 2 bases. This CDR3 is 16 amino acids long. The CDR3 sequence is CSVEGLAGAGANVLTF. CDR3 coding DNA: TGCAGCGTTGAAGGACTAGCGGGAGCTGGGGCCAACGTCCTGACTTTC.

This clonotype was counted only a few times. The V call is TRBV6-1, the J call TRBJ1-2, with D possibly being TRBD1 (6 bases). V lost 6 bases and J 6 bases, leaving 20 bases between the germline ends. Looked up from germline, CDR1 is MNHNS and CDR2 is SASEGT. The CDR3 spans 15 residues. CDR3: CASSILGGGADGYTF. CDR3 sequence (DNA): TGTGCCAGCAGCATCCTCGGGGGGGGCGCAGATGGCTACACCTTC.

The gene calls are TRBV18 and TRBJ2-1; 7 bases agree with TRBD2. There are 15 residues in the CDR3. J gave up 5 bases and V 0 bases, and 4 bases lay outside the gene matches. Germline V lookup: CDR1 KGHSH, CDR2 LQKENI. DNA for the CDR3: TGTGCCAGCTCACCACCAGGGAGGGTGGACAATGAGCAGTTCTTC. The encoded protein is CASSPPGRVDNEQFF.

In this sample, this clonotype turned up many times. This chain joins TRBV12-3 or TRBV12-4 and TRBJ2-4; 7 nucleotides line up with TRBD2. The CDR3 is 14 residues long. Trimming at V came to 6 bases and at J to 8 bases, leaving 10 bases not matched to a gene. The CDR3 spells CASSSRLARDIQYF. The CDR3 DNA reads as TGTGCCAGCAGCTCCCGACTAGCACGGGACATTCAGTACTTC.

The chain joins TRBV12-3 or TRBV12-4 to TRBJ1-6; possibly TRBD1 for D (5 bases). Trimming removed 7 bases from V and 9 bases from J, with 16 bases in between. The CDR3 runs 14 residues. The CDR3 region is CASNLGQRGSPLHF. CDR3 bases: TGTGCCAGCAACCTCGGACAAAGGGGTTCACCCCTCCACTTT.

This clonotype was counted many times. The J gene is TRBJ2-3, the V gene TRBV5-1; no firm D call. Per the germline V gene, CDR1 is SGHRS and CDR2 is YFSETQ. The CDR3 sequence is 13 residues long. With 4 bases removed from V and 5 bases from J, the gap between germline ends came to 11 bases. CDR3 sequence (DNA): TGCGCCAGCAGCCCCCAAATGGTAGATACGCAGTATTTT. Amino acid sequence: CASSPQMVDTQYF.

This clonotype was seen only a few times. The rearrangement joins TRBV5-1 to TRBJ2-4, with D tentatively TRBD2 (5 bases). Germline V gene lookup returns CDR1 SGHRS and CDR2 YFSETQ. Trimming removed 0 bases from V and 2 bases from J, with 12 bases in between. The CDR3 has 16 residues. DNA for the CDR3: TGCGCCAGCAGCTTGGCCAGCGGTTATACCAAAAACATTCAGTACTTC. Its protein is CASSLASGYTKNIQYF.

DNA for the CDR3: TGTGCCACCAGCGCCGGGACAGGGGGGGACGAGCAGTACTTC. This sequence encodes CATSAGTGGDEQYF. This rearrangement joins TRBV24-1 to TRBJ2-7; TRBD1 agrees at 11 bases. The CDR3 is 14 amino acids. Germline CDR1 and CDR2: KGHDR and SFDVKD. The junction had 6 bases not matched to a gene; V was cut back by 7 bases and J by 5 bases.

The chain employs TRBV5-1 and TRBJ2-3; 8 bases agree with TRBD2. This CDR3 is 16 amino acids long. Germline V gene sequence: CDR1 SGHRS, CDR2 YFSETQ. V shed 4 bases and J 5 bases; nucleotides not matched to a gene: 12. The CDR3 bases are TGCGCCAGCAGCCCCGCCGGAGCGGGAGCTGGAGATACGCAGTATTTT. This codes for CASSPAGAGAGDTQYF.

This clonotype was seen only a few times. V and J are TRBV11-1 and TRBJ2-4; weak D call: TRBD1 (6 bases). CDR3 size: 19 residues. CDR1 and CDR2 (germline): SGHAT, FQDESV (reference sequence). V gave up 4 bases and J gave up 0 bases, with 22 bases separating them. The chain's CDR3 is CASSSIESRQVLAKNIQYF. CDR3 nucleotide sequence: TGTGCCAGCAGCTCCATAGAGAGCCGACAGGTCCTAGCCAAAAACATTCAGTACTTC.

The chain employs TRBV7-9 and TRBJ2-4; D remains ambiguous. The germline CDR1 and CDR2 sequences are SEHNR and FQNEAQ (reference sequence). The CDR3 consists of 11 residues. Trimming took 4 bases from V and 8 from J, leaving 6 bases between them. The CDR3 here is CASSSPDIQYF. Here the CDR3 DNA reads TGTGCCAGCAGCTCCCCCGACATTCAGTACTTC.

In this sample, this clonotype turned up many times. DNA for the CDR3: TGTGCCAGCTCGCCCAGACAGGGCCCGACCTACGAGCAGTACTTC. Translated, it gives CASSPRQGPTYEQYF. The chain is built from TRBV18 and TRBJ2-7, with 7 bases identical to TRBD1. From germline, CDR1 is KGHSH and CDR2 LQKENI. After removal of 6 bases from V and 2 bases from J, the junction contained 10 bases not matched to a gene. The CDR3 is made up of 15 amino acids.

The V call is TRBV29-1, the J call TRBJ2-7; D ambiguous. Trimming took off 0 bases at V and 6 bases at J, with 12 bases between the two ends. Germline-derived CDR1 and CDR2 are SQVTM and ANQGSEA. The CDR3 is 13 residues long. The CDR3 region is CSVEDGRSSEQYF. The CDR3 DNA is TGCAGCGTTGAAGATGGCAGGTCTAGCGAGCAGTACTTC.

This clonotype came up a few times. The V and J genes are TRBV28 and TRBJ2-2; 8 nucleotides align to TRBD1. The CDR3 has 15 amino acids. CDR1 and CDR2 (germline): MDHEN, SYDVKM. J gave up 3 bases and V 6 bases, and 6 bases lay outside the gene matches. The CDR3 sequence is CASSPGQAHTGELFF. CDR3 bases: TGTGCCAGCAGCCCGGGACAGGCGCACACCGGGGAGCTGTTTTTT.